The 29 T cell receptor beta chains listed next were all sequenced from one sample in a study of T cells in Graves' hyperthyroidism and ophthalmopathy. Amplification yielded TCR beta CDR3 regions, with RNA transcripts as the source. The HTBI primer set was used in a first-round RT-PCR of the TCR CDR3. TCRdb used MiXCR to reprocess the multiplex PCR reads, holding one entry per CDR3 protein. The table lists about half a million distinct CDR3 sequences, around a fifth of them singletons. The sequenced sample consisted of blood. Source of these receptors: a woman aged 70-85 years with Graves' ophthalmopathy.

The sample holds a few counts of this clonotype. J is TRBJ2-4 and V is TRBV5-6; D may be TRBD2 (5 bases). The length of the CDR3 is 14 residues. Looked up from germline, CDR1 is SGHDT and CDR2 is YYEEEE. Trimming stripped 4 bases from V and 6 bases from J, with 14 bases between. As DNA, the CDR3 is TGTGCCAGCAGCCGAACTAGTCTGCCAAACATTCAGTACTTC. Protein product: CASSRTSLPNIQYF.

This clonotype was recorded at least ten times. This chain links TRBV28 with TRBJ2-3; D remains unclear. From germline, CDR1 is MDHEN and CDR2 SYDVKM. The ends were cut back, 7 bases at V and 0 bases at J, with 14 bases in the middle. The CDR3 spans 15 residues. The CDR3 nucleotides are TGTGCCAGCATCCCTCGGGCAGTCAGCACAGATACGCAGTATTTT. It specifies CASIPRAVSTDTQYF.

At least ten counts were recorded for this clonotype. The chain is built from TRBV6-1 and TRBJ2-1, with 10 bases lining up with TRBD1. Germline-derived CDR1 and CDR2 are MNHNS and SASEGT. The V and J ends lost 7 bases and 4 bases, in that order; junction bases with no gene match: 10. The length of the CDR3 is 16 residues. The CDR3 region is CASTTIGQGGYNEQFF. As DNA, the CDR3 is TGTGCCAGCACCACCATCGGACAGGGGGGTTACAATGAGCAGTTCTTC.

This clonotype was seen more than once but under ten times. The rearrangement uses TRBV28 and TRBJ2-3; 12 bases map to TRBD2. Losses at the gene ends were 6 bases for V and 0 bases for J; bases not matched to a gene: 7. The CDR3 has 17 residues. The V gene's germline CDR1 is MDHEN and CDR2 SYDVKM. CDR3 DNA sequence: TGTGCCAGCAGCCTTACTGGACTAGCGGGAAGCACAGATACGCAGTATTTT. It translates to CASSLTGLAGSTDTQYF.

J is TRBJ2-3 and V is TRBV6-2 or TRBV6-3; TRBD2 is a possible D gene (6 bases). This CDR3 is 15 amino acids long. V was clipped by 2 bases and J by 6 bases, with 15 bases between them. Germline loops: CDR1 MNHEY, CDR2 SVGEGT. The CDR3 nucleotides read TGTGCCAGCAGTTACCTAGCGCTACTGGCTGATACGCAGTATTTT. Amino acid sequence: CASSYLALLADTQYF.

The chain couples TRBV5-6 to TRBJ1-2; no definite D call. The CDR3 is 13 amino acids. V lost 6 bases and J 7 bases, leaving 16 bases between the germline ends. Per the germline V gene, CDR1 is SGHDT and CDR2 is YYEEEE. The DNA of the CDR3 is TGTGCCAGCACCAACGGAGCGGCAGGTGGCTACACCTTC. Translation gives CASTNGAAGGYTF.

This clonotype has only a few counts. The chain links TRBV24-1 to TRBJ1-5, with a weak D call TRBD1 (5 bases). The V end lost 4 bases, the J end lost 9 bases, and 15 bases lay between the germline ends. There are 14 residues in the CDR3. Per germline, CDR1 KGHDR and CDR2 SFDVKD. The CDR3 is CATSDGTVSGPQHF. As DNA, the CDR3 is TGTGCCACCAGTGACGGGACGGTCAGTGGGCCCCAGCATTTT.

CDR3 DNA: TGCAGTGCTAGAGATGGGGGACCGCTCACTGAAGCTTTCTTT. Protein sequence: CSARDGGPLTEAFF. V and J are TRBV20-1 and TRBJ1-1; D might be TRBD1 (5 bases). The V end lost 0 bases, the J end lost 4 bases, and 12 bases lay between the germline ends. This CDR3 contains 14 residues. Germline-derived CDR1 and CDR2 are DFQATT and SNEGSKA (reference sequence).

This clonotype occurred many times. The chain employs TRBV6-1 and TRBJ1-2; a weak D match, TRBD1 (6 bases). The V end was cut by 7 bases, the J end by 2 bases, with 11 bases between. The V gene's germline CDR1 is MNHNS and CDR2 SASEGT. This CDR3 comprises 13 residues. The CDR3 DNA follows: TGTGCCAGCAACCCAGGGACAAACTATGGCTACACCTTC. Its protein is CASNPGTNYGYTF.

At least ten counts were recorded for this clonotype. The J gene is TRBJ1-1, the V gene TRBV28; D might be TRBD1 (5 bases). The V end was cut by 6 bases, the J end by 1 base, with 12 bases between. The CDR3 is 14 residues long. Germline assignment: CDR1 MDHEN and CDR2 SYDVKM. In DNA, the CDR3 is TGTGCCAGCAGGCAGACAGTCGAGAACACTGAAGCTTTCTTT. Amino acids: CASRQTVENTEAFF.

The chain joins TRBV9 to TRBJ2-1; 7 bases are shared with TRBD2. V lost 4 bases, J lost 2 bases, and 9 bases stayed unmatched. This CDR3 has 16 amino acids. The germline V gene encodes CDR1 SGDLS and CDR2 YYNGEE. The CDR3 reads CASSSLPGLPYNEQFF. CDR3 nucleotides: TGTGCCAGCAGCTCCCTCCCGGGACTACCCTACAATGAGCAGTTCTTC. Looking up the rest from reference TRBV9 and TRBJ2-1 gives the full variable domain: DSGVTQTPKHLITATGQRVTLRCSPRSGDLSVYWYQQSLDQGLQFLIQYYNGEERAKGNILERFSAQQFPDLHSELNLSSLELGDSALYFCASSSLPGLPYNEQFFGPGTRLTVL.

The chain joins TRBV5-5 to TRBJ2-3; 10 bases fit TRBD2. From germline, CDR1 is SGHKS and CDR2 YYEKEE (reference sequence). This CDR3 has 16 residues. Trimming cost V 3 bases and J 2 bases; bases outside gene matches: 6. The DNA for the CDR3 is TGTGCCAGCAGCTCGGGTGGACTAGCGGACACAGATACGCAGTATTTT. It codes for CASSSGGLADTDTQYF.

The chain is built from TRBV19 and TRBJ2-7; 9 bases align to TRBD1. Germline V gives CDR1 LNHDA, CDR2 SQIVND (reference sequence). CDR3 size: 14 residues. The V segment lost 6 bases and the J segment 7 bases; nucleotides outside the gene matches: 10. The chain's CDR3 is CASRLRTGAGEQYF. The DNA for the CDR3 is TGTGCCAGTAGACTAAGGACAGGGGCGGGAGAGCAGTACTTC.

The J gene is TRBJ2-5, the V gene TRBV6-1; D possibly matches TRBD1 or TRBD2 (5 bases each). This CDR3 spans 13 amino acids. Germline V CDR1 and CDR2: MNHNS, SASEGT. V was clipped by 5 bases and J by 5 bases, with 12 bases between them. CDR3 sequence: CASSPGTRETQYF. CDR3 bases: TGTGCCAGCAGTCCTGGGACCCGGGAGACCCAGTACTTC.

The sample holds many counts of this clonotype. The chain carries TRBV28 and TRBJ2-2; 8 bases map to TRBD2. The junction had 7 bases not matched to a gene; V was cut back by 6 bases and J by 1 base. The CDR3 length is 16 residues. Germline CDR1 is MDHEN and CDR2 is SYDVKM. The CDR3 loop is CASRSGGTLNTGELFF. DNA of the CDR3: TGTGCCAGCAGATCGGGGGGGACACTGAACACCGGGGAGCTGTTTTTT.

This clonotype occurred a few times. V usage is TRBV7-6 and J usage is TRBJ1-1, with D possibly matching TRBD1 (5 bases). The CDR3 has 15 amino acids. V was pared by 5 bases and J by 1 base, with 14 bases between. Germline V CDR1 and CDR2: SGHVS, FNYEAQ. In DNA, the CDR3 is TGTGCCAGCAGCACCCGCAGGGAGGAGAACACTGAAGCTTTCTTT. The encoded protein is CASSTRREENTEAFF.

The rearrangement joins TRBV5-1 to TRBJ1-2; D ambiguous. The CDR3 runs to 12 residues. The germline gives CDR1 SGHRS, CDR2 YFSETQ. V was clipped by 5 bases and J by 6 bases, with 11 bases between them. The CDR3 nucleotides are TGCGCCAGCAGGGATGGGTCGGATGGCTACACCTTC. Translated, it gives CASRDGSDGYTF.

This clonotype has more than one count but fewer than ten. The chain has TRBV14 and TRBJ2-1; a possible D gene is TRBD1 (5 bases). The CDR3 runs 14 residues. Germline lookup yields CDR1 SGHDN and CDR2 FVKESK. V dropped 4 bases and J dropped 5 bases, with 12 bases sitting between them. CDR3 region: CASSPRQINNEQFF. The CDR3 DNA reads TGTGCCAGCAGCCCAAGACAGATTAACAATGAGCAGTTCTTC.

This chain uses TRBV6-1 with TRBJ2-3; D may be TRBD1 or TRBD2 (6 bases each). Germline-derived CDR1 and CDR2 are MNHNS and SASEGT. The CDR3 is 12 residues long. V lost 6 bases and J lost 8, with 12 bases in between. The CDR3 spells CASSVRGGTQYF. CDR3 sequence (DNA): TGTGCCAGCAGCGTCAGGGGAGGTACGCAGTATTTT.

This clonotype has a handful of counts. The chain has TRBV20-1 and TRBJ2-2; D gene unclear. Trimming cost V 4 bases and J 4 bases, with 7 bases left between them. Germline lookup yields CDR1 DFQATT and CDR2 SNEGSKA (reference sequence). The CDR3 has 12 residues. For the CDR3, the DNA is TGCAGTGCTATTTCGGGCACCGGGGAGCTGTTTTTT. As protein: CSAISGTGELFF.

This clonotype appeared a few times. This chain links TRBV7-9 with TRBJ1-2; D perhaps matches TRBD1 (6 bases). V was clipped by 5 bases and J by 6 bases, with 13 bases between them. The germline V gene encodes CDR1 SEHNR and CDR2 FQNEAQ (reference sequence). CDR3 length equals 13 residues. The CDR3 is CASSHREGHGYTF. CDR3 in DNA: TGTGCCAGCAGCCACAGGGAAGGCCATGGCTACACCTTC. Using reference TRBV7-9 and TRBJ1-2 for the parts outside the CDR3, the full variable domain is DTGVSQNPRHKITKRGQNVTFRCDPISEHNRLYWYRQTLGQGPEFLTYFQNEAQLEKSRLLSDRFSAERPKGSFSTLEIQRTEQGDSAMYLCASSHREGHGYTFGSGTRLTVV.

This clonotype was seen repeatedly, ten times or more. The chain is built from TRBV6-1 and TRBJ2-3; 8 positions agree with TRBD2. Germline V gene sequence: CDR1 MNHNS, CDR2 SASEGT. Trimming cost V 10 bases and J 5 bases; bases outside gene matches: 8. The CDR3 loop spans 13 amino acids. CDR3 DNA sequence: TGTGCCACCGCCGGCGGGGGGTTAGATACGCAGTATTTT. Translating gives CATAGGGLDTQYF.

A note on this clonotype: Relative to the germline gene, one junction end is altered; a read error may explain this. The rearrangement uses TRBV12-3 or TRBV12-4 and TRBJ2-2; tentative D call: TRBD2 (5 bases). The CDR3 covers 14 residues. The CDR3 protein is CASSLGRNTGEPFF. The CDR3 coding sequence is TGTGCCAGCAGTTTAGGCAGGAACACCGGGGAGCCGTTTTTT.

In DNA, the CDR3 is TGCAGCGTGGAGGGTAGCTATGGCTACACCTTC. As protein: CSVEGSYGYTF. J is TRBJ1-2 and V is TRBV29-1, with D unclear. Germline values: CDR1 SQVTM, CDR2 ANQGSEA. The length of the CDR3 is 11 residues. V lost 6 bases and J lost 4, with 9 bases in between.

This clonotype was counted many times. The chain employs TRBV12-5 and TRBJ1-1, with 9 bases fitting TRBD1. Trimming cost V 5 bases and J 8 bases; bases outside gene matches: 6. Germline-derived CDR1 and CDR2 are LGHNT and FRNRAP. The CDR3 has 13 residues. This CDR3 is CASGGTGLSEAFF. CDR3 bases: TGTGCTAGTGGTGGGACAGGGCTCTCCGAAGCTTTCTTT.

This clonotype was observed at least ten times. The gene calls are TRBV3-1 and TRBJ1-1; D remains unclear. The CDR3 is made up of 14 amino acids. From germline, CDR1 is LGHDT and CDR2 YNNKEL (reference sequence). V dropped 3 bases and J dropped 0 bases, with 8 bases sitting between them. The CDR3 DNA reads TGTGCCAGCAGCCAGGATACAGTGAACACTGAAGCTTTCTTT. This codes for CASSQDTVNTEAFF. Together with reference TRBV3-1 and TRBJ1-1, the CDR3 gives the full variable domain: DTAVSQTPKYLVTQMGNDKSIKCEQNLGHDTMYWYKQDSKKFLKIMFSYNNKELIINETVPNRFSPKSPDKAHLNLHINSLELGDSAVYFCASSQDTVNTEAFFGQGTRLTVV.

The CDR3: CASRGTAGVYSYNEQFF. In nucleotides, the CDR3 is TGTGCCAGCAGGGGGACTGCGGGCGTATACTCCTACAATGAGCAGTTCTTC. J is TRBJ2-1 and V is TRBV2; TRBD2 might be the D (6 bases). The germline gives CDR1 SNHLY, CDR2 FYNNEI. CDR3 length: 17 amino acids. V shed 6 bases and J shed 0 bases, with 18 bases lying between them. The complete variable domain, with remaining parts taken from reference TRBV2 and TRBJ2-1, reads EPEVTQTPSHQVTQMGQEVILRCVPISNHLYFYWYRQILGQKVEFLVSFYNNEISEKSEIFDDQFSVERPDGSNFTLKIRSTKLEDSAMYFCASRGTAGVYSYNEQFFGPGTRLTVL.

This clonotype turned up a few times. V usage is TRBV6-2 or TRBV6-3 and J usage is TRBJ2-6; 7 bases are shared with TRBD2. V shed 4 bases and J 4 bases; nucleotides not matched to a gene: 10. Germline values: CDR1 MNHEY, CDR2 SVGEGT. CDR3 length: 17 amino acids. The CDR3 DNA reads TGTGCCAGCAGTTTAGTCAGCGGGATCACCGGGGCCAACGTCCTGACTTTC. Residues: CASSLVSGITGANVLTF.

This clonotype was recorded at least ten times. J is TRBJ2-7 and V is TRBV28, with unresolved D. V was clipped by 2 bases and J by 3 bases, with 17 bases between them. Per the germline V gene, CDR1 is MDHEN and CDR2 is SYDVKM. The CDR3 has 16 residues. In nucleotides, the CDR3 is TGTGCCAGCAGTTTAAGATTGGCGAGGTCTCGCTACGAGCAGTACTTC. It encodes CASSLRLARSRYEQYF. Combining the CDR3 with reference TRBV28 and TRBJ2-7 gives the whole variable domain DVKVTQSSRYLVKRTGEKVFLECVQDMDHENMFWYRQDPGLGLRLIYFSYDVKMKEKGDIPEGYSVSREKKERFSLILESASTNQTSMYLCASSLRLARSRYEQYFGPGTRLTVT.